This T cell receptor (beta chain) appears in the sequencing data of a study of blood T cell repertoires in COVID-19. In the study overall: For recovered donors of Cohort 3, there were two negative PCRs, clearance, or symptom resolution.

This clone was found a few times. Across 20 to 25 US areas, participants ranged in age from 18 to 89 years. Only in-frame clones appear in the TCRdb table, and some are missing; sequencing was by immunoSEQ multiplex PCR. The table lists over 150,000 clones, approximately 79% of them singletons. The TCR was taken from a woman in her 70s in a cohort exposed to, infected with or recovered from COVID-19 (not recorded which). The source material was PBMCs or T cells enriched from blood (not recorded which).

CDR3 sequence reads: CASSPSAGGQFF. The CDR3 bases are TGTGCCAGCAGCCCCTCCGCCGGCGGGCAGTTCTTC. The chain couples TRBV3-1 (or the pseudogene TRBV3-2) to TRBJ2-1; D not certain. This CDR3 is 12 amino acids long. CDR1 and CDR2 from the germline V gene are LGHDT and YNNKEL (reference sequence). V lost 4 bases, J lost 12 bases, and 13 bases lay in between.